Each of the 18 T cell receptor beta chains below was sequenced from the same sample in a study of CD8 T cells in ankylosing spondylitis. TCRdb itself ran the 5' RACE reads through MiXCR, one entry per CDR3 protein. The sample consists of 180,000 or so distinct CDR3 sequences, around 10% of them appearing once. The specimen sequenced was blood, either unsorted or a sorted T cell fraction (not recorded which). The source of these receptors is a male donor with ankylosing spondylitis or in good health (not recorded which).

Ten or more counts support this clonotype. The rearrangement uses TRBV12-3 or TRBV12-4 and TRBJ2-1; a weak D match, TRBD1 (6 bases). The CDR3 length is 12 residues. Trimming stripped 7 bases from V and 8 bases from J, with 12 bases between. The CDR3 DNA is TGTGCCAGCAAATCAGGGGCCGATGAGCAGTTCTTC. Translating it yields CASKSGADEQFF.

At least ten counts were recorded for this clonotype. The chain links TRBV14 to TRBJ1-1, with 7 bases lining up with TRBD1. The V and J ends lost 4 bases and 7 bases, in that order; junction bases with no gene match: 15. There are 16 residues in the CDR3. The germline gives CDR1 SGHDN, CDR2 FVKESK. The CDR3, as DNA: TGTGCCAGCAGCCCCACTAAGGGGGCCGTATTTTTTGAAGCTTTCTTT. It translates to CASSPTKGAVFFEAFF.

The table lists this clonotype with a few counts. The chain is built from TRBV30 and TRBJ2-7; D is uncertain. Deletions cut 0 bases from V and 2 bases from J, with 8 bases between. The germline V gene encodes CDR1 GTSNPN and CDR2 SVGIG (reference sequence). The CDR3 is made up of 13 amino acids. This CDR3 reads CAWSVGPPYEQYF. The CDR3 DNA is TGTGCCTGGAGTGTAGGGCCCCCCTACGAGCAGTACTTC.

This clonotype showed up many times. The chain has TRBV4-3 and TRBJ1-4; D is undetermined. CDR1 and CDR2 from the germline V gene are LGHNA and YSLEER. V lost 1 base, J lost 8 bases, and 14 bases lay in between. The CDR3 extends over 15 amino acids. Here the CDR3 DNA reads TGCGCCAGCAGCCAAGGGTCCGGCCTAGGAGAAAAACTGTTTTTT. Translated: CASSQGSGLGEKLFF.

In this sample, this clonotype turned up a few times. The chain is built from TRBV20-1 and TRBJ2-1; weak D call: TRBD2 (6 bases). The CDR3 covers 16 residues. Germline CDR1 is DFQATT and CDR2 is SNEGSKA (reference sequence). Trimming took 0 bases from V and 1 from J, leaving 13 bases between them. The CDR3, as DNA: TGCAGTGCTAGAGATCCGGAAGGGAGGTCCTACAATGAGCAGTTCTTC. Amino acids: CSARDPEGRSYNEQFF.

There are many counts of this clonotype. The rearrangement joins TRBV20-1 to TRBJ2-3; D gene uncertain. The germline V gene has CDR1 DFQATT and CDR2 SNEGSKA (reference sequence). V was clipped by 3 bases and J by 2 bases, with 18 bases between them. The CDR3 consists of 16 residues. CDR3 sequence reads: CSASRGSIRFTDTQYF. The CDR3 region has the DNA TGCAGTGCTAGTAGAGGTTCTATTCGTTTCACAGATACGCAGTATTTT.

The chain has TRBV7-2 and TRBJ2-3, with D unresolved. V was trimmed by 0 bases and J by 1 base, leaving 11 bases between them. The CDR3 loop spans 16 amino acids. Germline V lookup: CDR1 SGHTA, CDR2 FQGNSA. CDR3 bases: TGTGCCAGCAGCTTAGCGGCCTCGGGTGGCACAGATACGCAGTATTTT. It specifies CASSLAASGGTDTQYF. The full variable domain, rest sourced from reference TRBV7-2 and TRBJ2-3, is GAGVSQSPSNKVTEKGKDVELRCDPISGHTALYWYRQSLGQGLEFLIYFQGNSAPDKSGLPSDRFSAERTGGSVSTLTIQRTQQEDSAVYLCASSLAASGGTDTQYFGPGTRLTVL.

This clonotype has a count of ten or more. The J gene is TRBJ2-1, the V gene TRBV2, with 10 bases matching TRBD2. The CDR3 spans 14 residues. Germline assignment: CDR1 SNHLY and CDR2 FYNNEI. J was trimmed by 7 bases and V by 7 bases; bases with no gene match: 7. In DNA form, the CDR3 reads TGTGCCAGCATCCCCAGCGGGGGGGCGAATGAGCAGTTCTTC. Its protein product is CASIPSGGANEQFF.

This clonotype appeared many times. The chain couples TRBV11-2 to TRBJ2-7, with D maybe TRBD2 (5 bases). V was shortened by 3 bases and J by 6 bases, with 6 bases between the two germline ends. The CDR3 has 11 amino acids. Germline loops: CDR1 SGHAT, CDR2 FQNNGV. DNA for the CDR3: TGTGCCAGCAGCTTTAGCGCCGAGCAGTACTTC. Amino acids: CASSFSAEQYF. Variable domain in full (rest from reference TRBV11-2 and TRBJ2-7): EAGVAQSPRYKIIEKRQSVAFWCNPISGHATLYWYQQILGQGPKLLIQFQNNGVVDDSQLPKDRFSAERLKGVDSTLKIQPAKLEDSAVYLCASSFSAEQYFGPGTRLTVT.

This clonotype occurred a few times. The rearrangement links TRBV3-1 to TRBJ1-2; TRBD1 agrees at 11 bases. The CDR3 totals 17 residues. V lost 4 bases and J lost 3; bases outside the gene matches: 10. The germline CDR1 and CDR2 sequences are LGHDT and YNNKEL (reference sequence). The CDR3 sequence: CASSLGTGGPFDYGYTF. The CDR3, as DNA: TGTGCCAGCAGCCTCGGGACAGGGGGACCCTTTGACTATGGCTACACCTTC.

The rearrangement joins TRBV19 to TRBJ2-1, with D hard to call. Trimming took 3 bases from V and 7 from J, leaving 4 bases between them. The CDR3 covers 11 residues. Germline CDR1 is LNHDA and CDR2 is SQIVND (reference sequence). CDR3 residues: CASSIKNEQFF. The CDR3, as DNA: TGTGCCAGTAGTATTAAGAATGAGCAGTTCTTC.

This chain connects TRBV10-2 to TRBJ2-3; TRBD1 is a possible D gene (5 bases). The V end was cut by 8 bases, the J end by 5 bases, with 20 bases between. The germline CDR1 and CDR2 sequences are WSHSY and SAAADI. The CDR3 contains 15 residues. CDR3 residues: CASLNSGSPGDTQYF. In DNA form, the CDR3 reads TGCGCCAGCCTTAATTCAGGGTCCCCTGGAGATACGCAGTATTTT.

This clonotype has a handful of counts. The chain combines TRBV13 with TRBJ2-7; TRBD2 matches at 8 bases. This CDR3 has 18 residues. After removal of 3 bases from V and 1 base from J, the junction contained 14 bases not matched to a gene. In germline, CDR1 is PRHDT, CDR2 FYEKMQ (reference sequence). CDR3 DNA: TGTGCCAGCAGCTTCGGGGGGGCCCGTGGGAGAGGTTCCTACGAGCAGTACTTC. It is translated as CASSFGGARGRGSYEQYF.

This clonotype has just a few counts. The genes are TRBV5-1 and TRBJ1-1; perhaps TRBD1 as D (6 bases). Germline V gives CDR1 SGHRS, CDR2 YFSETQ. V shed 7 bases and J shed 3 bases, with 13 bases lying between them. There are 13 residues in the CDR3. Written as DNA, the CDR3 is TGCGCCAGCCAGGGGATGGGGGACACTGAAGCTTTCTTT. Residues: CASQGMGDTEAFF.

This clonotype was counted only a few times. This sequence joins TRBV5-1 and TRBJ1-6; unclear D gene. CDR1 SGHRS and CDR2 YFSETQ come from the germline V gene. CDR3 length equals 14 residues. With 0 bases removed from V and 7 bases from J, the gap between germline ends came to 8 bases. CDR3 sequence: CASSLGADNSPLHF. CDR3 sequence (DNA): TGCGCCAGCAGCTTGGGGGCGGACAATTCACCCCTCCACTTT.

This clonotype was detected a few times. The gene calls are TRBV5-1 and TRBJ2-7, with TRBD1 matching 8 bases. CDR3 length: 13 residues. The ends lost 5 bases at V and 6 bases at J; junction bases unmatched: 7. CDR1 SGHRS and CDR2 YFSETQ come from the germline V gene. CDR3 sequence reads: CASSFADRGEQYF. The DNA of the CDR3 is TGCGCCAGCAGTTTTGCCGACAGGGGCGAGCAGTACTTC.

This clonotype was recorded a few times. This CDR3 is CASRGYPGAVAGETQYF. Written as DNA, the CDR3 is TGTGCCAGCAGAGGCTACCCCGGGGCAGTTGCTGGTGAGACCCAGTACTTC. The V call is TRBV12-3 or TRBV12-4, the J call TRBJ2-5; D could derive from TRBD1 or TRBD2 (5 bases each). This CDR3 contains 17 residues. V was trimmed by 6 bases and J by 5 bases, leaving 25 bases between them.

The rearrangement uses TRBV3-1 and TRBJ2-3; 8 bases match TRBD1. V dropped 3 bases and J dropped 8; count of bases not matched to a gene: 4. The CDR3 extends over 13 amino acids. Germline V CDR1 and CDR2: LGHDT, YNNKEL (reference sequence). Written as DNA, the CDR3 is TGTGCCAGCAGCCAGGACAGGGTCGGTACGCAGTATTTT. Translating gives CASSQDRVGTQYF.